The present entry profiles one T cell receptor (beta chain) with its context. The sample comes from a study of blood T cell repertoires in COVID-19. The germline V and J ends were trimmed by 3 bases and 10 bases, with 17 bases remaining between them. CDR1 and CDR2 from the germline V gene are SGHTA and FQGNSA. This CDR3 contains 14 residues. The assay was immunoSEQ multiplex PCR, and TCRdb's table has in-frame clones only and misses some. The profile covers a few hundred thousand clones, with about 85% appearing a single time and 3.6% taken by the ten largest. Specimen: peripheral blood. This rearrangement joins TRBV7-2 to TRBJ2-3, with D uncertain. This receptor was identified in a man aged 18 to 29 with active or convalescent COVID-19. Here the CDR3 reads CASSLSEVNRAQYF. DNA of the CDR3: TGTGCCAGCAGCTTGAGTGAGGTGAATCGGGCGCAGTATTTT.